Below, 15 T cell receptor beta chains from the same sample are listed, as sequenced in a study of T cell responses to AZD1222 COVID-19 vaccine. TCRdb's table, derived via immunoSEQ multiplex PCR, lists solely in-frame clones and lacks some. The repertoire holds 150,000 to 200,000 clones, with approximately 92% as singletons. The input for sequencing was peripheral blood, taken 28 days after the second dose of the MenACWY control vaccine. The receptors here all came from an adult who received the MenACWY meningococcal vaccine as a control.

The CDR3 sequence: CAWTWGHSNTEAFF. The CDR3 coding sequence is TGTGCCTGGACCTGGGGCCATTCGAACACTGAAGCTTTCTTT. The gene calls are TRBV30 and TRBJ1-1, with a tentative D call TRBD1 (5 bases). The CDR3 loop spans 14 amino acids. The germline V and J ends were trimmed by 4 bases and 1 base, with 13 bases remaining between them. Germline CDR1 reads GTSNPN; CDR2 reads SVGIG (reference sequence).

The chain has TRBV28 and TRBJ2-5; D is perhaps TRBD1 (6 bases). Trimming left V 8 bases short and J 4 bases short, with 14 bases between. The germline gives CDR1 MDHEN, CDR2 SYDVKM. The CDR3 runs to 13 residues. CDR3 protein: CASDRDMGETQYF. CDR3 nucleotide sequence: TGTGCCAGCGACCGGGACATGGGAGAGACCCAGTACTTC.

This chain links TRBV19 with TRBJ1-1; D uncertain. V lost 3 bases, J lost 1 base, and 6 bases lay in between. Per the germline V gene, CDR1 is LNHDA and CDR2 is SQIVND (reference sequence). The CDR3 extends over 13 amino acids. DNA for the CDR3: TGTGCCAGTAGTATCTGGGGGAACACTGAAGCTTTCTTT. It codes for CASSIWGNTEAFF.

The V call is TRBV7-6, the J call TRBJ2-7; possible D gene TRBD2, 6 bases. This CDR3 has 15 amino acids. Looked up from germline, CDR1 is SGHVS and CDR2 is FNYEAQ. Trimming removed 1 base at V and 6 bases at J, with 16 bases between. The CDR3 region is CASSLEGAGSIEQYF. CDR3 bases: TGTGCCAGCAGCTTAGAAGGGGCGGGGAGTATCGAGCAGTACTTC.

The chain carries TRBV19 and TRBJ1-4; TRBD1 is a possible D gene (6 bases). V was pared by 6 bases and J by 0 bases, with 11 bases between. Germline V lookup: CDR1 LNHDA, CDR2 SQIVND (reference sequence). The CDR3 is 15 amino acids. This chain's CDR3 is CASRHRTATNEKLFF. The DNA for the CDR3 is TGTGCCAGTAGACATAGGACAGCAACTAATGAAAAACTGTTTTTT.

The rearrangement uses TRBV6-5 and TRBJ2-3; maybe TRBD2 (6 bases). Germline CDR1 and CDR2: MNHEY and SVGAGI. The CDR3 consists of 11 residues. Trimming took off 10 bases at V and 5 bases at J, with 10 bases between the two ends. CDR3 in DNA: TGTGCCACCCGAGCGGGAGATACGCAGTATTTT. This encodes CATRAGDTQYF.

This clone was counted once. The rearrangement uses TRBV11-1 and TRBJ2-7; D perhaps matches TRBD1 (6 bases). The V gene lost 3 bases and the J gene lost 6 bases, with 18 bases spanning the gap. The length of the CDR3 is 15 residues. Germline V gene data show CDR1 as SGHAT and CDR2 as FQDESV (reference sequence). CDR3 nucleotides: TGTGCCAGCAGCTTTTCTGAGACAGGCCCCCGCGAGCAGTACTTC. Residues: CASSFSETGPREQYF.

The CDR3 loop is CASSIEDKLRGYTF. The CDR3 DNA reads as TGTGCCAGTAGTATAGAGGACAAACTTCGGGGCTACACCTTC. The genes are TRBV19 and TRBJ1-2; D may be TRBD1 (5 bases). Germline V gene data show CDR1 as LNHDA and CDR2 as SQIVND (reference sequence). Trimming stripped 0 bases from V and 8 bases from J, with 13 bases between. The CDR3 consists of 14 residues.

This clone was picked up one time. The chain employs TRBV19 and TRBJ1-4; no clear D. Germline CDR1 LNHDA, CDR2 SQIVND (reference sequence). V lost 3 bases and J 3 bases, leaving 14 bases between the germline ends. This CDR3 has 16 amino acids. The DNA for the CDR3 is TGTGCCAGTAGTATTTCTTCGGGAGACTCTAATGAAAAACTGTTTTTT. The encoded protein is CASSISSGDSNEKLFF. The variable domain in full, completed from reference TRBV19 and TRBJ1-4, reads DGGITQSPKYLFRKEGQNVTLSCEQNLNHDAMYWYRQDPGQGLRLIYYSQIVNDFQKGDIAEGYSVSREKKESFPLTVTSAQKNPTAFYLCASSISSGDSNEKLFFGSGTQLSVL.

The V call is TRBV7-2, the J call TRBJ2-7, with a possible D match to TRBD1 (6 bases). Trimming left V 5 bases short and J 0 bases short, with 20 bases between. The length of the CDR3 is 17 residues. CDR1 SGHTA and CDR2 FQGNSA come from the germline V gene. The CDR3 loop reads CASSPPLGQYSSYEQYF. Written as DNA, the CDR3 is TGTGCCAGCAGCCCTCCCCTCGGACAGTATAGCTCCTACGAGCAGTACTTC.

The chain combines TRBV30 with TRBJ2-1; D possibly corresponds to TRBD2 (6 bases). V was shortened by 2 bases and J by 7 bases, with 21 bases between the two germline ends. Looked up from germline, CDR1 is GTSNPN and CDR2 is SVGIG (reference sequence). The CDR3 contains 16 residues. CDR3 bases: TGTGCCTGGAGTAACTCGGGACTTCGGGGGAGGAATGAGCAGTTCTTC. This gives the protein CAWSNSGLRGRNEQFF.

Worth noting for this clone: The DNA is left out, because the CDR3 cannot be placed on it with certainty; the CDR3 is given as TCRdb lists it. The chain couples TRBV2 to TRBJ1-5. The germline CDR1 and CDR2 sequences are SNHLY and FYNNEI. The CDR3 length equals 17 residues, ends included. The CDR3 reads CASSDLRAREVQEPQHF.

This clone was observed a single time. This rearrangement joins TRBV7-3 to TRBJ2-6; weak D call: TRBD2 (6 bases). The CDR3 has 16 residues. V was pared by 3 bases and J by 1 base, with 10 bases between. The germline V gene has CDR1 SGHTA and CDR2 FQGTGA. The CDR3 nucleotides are TGTGCCAGCAGCTTGGGGGGACGTTCTGGGGCCAACGTCCTGACTTTC. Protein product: CASSLGGRSGANVLTF.

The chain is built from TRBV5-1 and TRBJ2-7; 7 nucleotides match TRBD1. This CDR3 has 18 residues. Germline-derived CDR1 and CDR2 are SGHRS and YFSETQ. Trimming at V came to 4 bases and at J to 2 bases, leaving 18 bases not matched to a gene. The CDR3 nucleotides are TGCGCCAGCAGCACCCGACCCCCGGGGTACAGGGGCACCTACGAGCAGTACTTC. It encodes CASSTRPPGYRGTYEQYF.

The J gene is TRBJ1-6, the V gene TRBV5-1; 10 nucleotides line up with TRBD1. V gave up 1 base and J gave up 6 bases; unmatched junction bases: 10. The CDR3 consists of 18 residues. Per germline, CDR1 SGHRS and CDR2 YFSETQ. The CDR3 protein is CASSLTGWDRGSNSPLHF. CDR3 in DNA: TGCGCCAGCAGCTTGACCGGGTGGGACAGGGGCTCTAATTCACCCCTCCACTTT. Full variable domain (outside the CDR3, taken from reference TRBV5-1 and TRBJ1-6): KAGVTQTPRYLIKTRGQQVTLSCSPISGHRSVSWYQQTPGQGLQFLFEYFSETQRNKGNFPGRFSGRQFSNSRSEMNVSTLELGDSALYLCASSLTGWDRGSNSPLHFGNGTRLTVT.